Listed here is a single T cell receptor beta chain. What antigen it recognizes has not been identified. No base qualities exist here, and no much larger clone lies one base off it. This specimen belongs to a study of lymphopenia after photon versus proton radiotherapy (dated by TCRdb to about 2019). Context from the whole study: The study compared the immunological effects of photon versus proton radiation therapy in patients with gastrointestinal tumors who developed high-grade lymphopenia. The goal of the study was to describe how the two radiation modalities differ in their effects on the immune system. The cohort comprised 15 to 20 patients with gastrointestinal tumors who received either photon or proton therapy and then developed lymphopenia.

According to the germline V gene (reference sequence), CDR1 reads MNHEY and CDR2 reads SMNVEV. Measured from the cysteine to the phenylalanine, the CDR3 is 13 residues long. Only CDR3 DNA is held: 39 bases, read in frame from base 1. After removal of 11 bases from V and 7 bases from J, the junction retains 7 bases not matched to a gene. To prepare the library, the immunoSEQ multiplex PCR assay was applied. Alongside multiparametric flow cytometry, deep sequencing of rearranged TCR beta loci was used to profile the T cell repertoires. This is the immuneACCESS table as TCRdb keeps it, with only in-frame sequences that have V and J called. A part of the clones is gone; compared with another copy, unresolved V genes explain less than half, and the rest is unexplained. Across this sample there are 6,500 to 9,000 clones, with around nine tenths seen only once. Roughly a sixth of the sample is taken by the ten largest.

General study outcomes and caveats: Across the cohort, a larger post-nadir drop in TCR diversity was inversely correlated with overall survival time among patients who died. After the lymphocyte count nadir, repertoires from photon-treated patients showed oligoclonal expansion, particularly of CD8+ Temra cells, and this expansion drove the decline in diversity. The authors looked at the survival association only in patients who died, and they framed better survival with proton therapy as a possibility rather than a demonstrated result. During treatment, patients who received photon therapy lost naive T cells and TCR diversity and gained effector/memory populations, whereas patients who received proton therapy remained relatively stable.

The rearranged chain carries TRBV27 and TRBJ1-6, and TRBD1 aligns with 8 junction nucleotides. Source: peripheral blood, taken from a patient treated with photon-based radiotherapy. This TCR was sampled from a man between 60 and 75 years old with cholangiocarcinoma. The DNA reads TGTGCCTCACCGGGACAGGAGAATTCACCCCTCCACTTT. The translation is CASPGQENSPLHF.